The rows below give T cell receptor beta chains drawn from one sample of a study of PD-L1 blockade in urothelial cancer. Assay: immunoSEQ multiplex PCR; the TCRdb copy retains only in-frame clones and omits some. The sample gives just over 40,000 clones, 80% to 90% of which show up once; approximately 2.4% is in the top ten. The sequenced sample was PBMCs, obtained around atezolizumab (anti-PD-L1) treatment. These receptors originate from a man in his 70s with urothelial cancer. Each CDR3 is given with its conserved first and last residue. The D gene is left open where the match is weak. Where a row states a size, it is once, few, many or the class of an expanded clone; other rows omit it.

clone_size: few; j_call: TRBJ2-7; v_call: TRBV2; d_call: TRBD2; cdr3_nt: TGTGCCAGCAGCCGAGGGGCTAGCGGGAACGACGAGCAGTACTTC; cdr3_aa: CASSRGASGNDEQYF
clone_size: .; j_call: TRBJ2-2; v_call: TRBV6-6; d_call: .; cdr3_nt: TGTGCCAGCAGTTATGACAGAGCCACCGGGGAGCTGTTTTTT; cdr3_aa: CASSYDRATGELFF
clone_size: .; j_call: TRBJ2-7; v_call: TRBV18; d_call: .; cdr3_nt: TGTGCCAGCTCACCACCGGGGGGCGAGCAGTACTTC; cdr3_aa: CASSPPGGEQYF
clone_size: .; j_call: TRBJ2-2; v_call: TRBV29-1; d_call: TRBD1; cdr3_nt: TGCAGCGCATACCGGGACAGGGACGCCGGGGAGCTGTTTTTT; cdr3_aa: CSAYRDRDAGELFF
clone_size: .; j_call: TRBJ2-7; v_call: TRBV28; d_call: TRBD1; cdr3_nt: TGTGCCAGCAGTTCCCCTAGGACAGGGGCCTCCTACGAGCAGTACTTC; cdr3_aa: CASSSPRTGASYEQYF
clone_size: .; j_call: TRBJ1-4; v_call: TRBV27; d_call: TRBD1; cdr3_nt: TGTGCCAGCAGTCCCACGACAGGGGCTCCTAATGAAAAACTGTTTTTT; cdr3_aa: CASSPTTGAPNEKLFF
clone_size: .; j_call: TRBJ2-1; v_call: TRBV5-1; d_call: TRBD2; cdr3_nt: TGCGCCAGCAGCTCTAGAGCGGGAGTCCTCGAAAATGAGCAGTTCTTC; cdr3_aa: CASSSRAGVLENEQFF
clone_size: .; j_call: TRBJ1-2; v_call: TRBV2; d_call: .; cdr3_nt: TGTGCCAGCAGGCCAATGGGAACGCGGGACTATGGCTACACCTTC; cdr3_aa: CASRPMGTRDYGYTF
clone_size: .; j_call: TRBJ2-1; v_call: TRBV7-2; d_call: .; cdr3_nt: TGTGCCAGCAGCACTCAGGGGTTCTACAATGAGCAGTTCTTC; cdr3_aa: CASSTQGFYNEQFF
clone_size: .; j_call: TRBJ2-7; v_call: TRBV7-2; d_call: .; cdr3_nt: TGTGCCAGCAGCTTATTAGCGGCACCCTCCTACGAGCAGTACTTC; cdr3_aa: CASSLLAAPSYEQYF
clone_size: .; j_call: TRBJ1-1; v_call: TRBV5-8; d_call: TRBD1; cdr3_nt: TGTGCCAGCAGCGCGCCGAATGACAGGGACTTTTACTTT; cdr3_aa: CASSAPNDRDFYF
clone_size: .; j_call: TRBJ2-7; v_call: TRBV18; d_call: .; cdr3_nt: TGTGCCAGCTCACCCCAGTACGAGCAGTACTTC; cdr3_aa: CASSPQYEQYF
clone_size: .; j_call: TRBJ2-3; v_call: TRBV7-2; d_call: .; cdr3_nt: TGTGCCAGCAGCTCGGAGGTGGGAGATACGCAGTATTTT; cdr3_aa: CASSSEVGDTQYF
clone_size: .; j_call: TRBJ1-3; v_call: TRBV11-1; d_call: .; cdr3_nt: TGTGCCAGCAGCTCAGGATCTGGAAACACCATATATTTT; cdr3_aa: CASSSGSGNTIYF
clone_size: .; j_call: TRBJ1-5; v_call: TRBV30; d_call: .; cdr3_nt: TGTGCCTGGAGTGAGGAGAACATCGGCAATCAGCCCCAGCATTTT; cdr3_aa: CAWSEENIGNQPQHF
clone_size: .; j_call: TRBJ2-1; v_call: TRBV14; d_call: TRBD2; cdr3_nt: TGTGCCAGCAGCCGCCGAGGCCTAACTAGCGGGAGGATTGGGCAGTTCTTC; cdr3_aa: CASSRRGLTSGRIGQFF
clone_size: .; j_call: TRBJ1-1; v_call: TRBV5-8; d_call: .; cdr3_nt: TGTGCCAGCAGCTTGGTCCCCGGGTGGACTGAAGCTTTCTTT; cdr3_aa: CASSLVPGWTEAFF
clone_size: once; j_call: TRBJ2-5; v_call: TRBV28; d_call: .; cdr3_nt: TGTGCCAGCAGTTTATTAGGGAGCGAAAAGACCCAGTACTTC; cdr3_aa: CASSLLGSEKTQYF
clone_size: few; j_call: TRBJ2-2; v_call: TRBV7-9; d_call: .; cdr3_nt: TGTGCCAGCAGCCCCGAGTCTCGGGGGGAGCTGTTTTTT; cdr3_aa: CASSPESRGELFF
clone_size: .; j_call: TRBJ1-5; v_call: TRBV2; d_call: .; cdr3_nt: TGTGCCAGCAGTGTTGGATACGGAAGGTCGGGGCCCCAGCATTTT; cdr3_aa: CASSVGYGRSGPQHF
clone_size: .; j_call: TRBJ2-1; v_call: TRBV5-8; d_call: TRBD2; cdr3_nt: TGTGCCAGCAGCAGACTAGCGGGAGGGGGGGATGAGCAGTTCTTC; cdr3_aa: CASSRLAGGGDEQFF
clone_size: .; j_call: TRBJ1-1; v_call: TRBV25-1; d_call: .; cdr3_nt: TGTGCCAGCAGACAGGGATTCAGTGAAGCTTTCTTT; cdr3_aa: CASRQGFSEAFF
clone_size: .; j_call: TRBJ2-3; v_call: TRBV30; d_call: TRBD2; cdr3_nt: TGTGCCTGGAGTCGGACTAGCGGAATAGGGGGCACAGATACGCAGTATTTT; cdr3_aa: CAWSRTSGIGGTDTQYF
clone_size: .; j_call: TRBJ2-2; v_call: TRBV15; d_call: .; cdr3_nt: TGTGCCACCAGCAGAGGGTTAGGAGCCACCGGGGAGCTGTTTTTT; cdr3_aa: CATSRGLGATGELFF
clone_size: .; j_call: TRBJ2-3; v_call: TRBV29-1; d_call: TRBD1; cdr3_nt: TGCAGCGTTGAAGATTCAGACAGGGCGAACACAGATACGCAGTATTTT; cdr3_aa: CSVEDSDRANTDTQYF
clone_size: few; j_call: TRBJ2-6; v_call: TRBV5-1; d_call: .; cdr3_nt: TGCGCCAGCAGCTTAGACTCTTCTGGGGCCAACGTCCTGACTTTC; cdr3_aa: CASSLDSSGANVLTF
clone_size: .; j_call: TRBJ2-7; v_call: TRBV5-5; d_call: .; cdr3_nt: TGTGCCAGCAGCGTAGCCTACGAGCAGTACTTC; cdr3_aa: CASSVAYEQYF
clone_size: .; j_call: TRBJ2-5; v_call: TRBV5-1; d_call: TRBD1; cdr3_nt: TGCGCCAGCAGCTTGCCGGACAGGGTAGATGGGACCCAGTACTTC; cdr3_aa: CASSLPDRVDGTQYF
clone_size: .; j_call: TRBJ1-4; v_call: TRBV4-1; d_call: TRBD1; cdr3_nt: TGCGCCAGCAGCCAAGAGGGACAGGGGTCGGGGGAAAAACTGTTTTTT; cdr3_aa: CASSQEGQGSGEKLFF
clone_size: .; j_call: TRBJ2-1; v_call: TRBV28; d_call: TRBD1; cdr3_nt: TGTGCCAGCAGCTCAGATAGGGGGCGCTTGGTTTTAATTCGAAGGGGGTCCTACAATGAGCAGTTCTTC; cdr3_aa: CASSSDRGRLVLIRRGSYNEQFF
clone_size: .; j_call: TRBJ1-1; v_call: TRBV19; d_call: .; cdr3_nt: TGTGCCAGTAGTAGTTTTGGCACAACGAACACTGAAGCTTTCTTT; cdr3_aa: CASSSFGTTNTEAFF
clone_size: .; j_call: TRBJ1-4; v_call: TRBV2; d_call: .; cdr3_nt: TGTGCCAGTATGACTCCGATCGGAACTAATGAAAAACTGTTTTTT; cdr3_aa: CASMTPIGTNEKLFF
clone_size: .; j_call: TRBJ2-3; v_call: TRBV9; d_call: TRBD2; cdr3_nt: TGTGCCAGCACCTCCTCGGGGGGGTTTAGCACAGATACGCAGTATTTT; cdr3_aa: CASTSSGGFSTDTQYF
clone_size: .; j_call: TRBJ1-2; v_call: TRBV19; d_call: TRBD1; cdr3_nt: TGTGCCAGTAGTATTTCGACAGGGCACTATGGCTACACCTTC; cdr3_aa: CASSISTGHYGYTF
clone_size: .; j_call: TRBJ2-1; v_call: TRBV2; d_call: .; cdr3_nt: TGTGCCAGCAGTGAAGTGGAGGTCTCCTACAATGAGCAGTTCTTC; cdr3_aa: CASSEVEVSYNEQFF
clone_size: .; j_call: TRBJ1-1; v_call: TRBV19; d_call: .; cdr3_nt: TGTGCCAGTACCATAGCCCATACCATGAACACTGAAGCTTTCTTT; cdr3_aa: CASTIAHTMNTEAFF
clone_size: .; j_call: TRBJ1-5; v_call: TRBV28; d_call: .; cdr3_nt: TGTGCCAGCAGTTTTAACTCCAGGGATCAGCCCCAGCATTTT; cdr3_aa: CASSFNSRDQPQHF
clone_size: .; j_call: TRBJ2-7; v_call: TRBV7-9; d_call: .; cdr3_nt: TGTGCCAGCAGCCCCCGCCCGGGAGAGCAGTACTTC; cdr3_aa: CASSPRPGEQYF
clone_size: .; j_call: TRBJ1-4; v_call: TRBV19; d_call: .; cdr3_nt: TGTGCCAGTAGTAGACAGGTCAATGAAAAACTGTTTTTT; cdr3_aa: CASSRQVNEKLFF
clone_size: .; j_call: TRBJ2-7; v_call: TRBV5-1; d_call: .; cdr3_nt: TGCGCCAGCAGCTTGGGGGCCGTGGCTGGCTCCTACGAGCAGTACTTC; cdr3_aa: CASSLGAVAGSYEQYF